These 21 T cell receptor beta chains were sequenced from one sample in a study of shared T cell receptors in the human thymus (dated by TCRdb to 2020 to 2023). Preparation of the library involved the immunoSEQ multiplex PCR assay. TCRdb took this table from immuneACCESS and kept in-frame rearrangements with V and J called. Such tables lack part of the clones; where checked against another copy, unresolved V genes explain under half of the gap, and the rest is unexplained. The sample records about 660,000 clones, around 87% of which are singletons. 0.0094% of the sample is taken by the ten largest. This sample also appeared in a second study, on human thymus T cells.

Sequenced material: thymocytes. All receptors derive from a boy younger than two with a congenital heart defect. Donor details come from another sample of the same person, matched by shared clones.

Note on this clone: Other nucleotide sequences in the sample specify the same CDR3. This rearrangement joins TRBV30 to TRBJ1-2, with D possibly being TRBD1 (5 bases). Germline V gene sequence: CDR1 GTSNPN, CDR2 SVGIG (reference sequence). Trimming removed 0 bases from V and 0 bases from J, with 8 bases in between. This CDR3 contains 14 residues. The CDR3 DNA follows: TGTGCCTGGAGTGTAAACAGGACTAACTATGGCTACACCTTC. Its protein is CAWSVNRTNYGYTF.

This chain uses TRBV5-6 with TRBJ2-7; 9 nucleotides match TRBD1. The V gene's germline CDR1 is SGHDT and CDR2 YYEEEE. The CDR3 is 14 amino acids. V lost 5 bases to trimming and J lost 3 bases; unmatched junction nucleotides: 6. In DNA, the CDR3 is TGTGCCAGCAGTGAGGGACAGGGCGTCTACGAGCAGTACTTC. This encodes CASSEGQGVYEQYF.

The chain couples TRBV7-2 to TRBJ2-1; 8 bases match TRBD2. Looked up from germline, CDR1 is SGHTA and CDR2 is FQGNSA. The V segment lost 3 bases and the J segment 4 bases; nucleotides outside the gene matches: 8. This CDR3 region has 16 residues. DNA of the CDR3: TGTGCCAGCAGCTTCGGGGTCGGGAGGGGGTACAATGAGCAGTTCTTC. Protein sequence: CASSFGVGRGYNEQFF.

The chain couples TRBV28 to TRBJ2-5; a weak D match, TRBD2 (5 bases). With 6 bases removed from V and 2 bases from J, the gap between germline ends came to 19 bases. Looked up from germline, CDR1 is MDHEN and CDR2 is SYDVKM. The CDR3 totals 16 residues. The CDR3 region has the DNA TGTGCCAGCAGGCTTCCAGTTGCTGGAGGACAAGAGACCCAGTACTTC. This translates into CASRLPVAGGQETQYF.

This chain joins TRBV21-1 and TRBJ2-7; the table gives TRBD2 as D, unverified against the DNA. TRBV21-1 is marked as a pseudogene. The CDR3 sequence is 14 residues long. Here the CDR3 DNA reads TGTGCCAGCAGCAAGACTAGTGGGTCCTACGAGCAGTACTTC. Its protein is CASSKTSGSYEQYF.

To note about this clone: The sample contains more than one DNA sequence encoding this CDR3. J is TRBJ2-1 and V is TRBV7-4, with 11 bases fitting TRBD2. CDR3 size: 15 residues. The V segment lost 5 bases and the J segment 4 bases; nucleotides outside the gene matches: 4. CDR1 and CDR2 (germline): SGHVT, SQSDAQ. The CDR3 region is CASSPLAGGYNEQFF. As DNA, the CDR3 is TGTGCCAGCAGCCCCCTAGCGGGGGGATACAATGAGCAGTTCTTC.

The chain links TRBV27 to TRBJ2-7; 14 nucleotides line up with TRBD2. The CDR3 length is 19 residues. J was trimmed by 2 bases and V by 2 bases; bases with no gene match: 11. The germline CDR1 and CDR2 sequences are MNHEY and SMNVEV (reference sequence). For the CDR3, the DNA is TGTGCCAGCAGTTTAGGGACTAGCGGGAGTAGTAAAAGGCCCTACGAGCAGTACTTC. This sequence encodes CASSLGTSGSSKRPYEQYF.

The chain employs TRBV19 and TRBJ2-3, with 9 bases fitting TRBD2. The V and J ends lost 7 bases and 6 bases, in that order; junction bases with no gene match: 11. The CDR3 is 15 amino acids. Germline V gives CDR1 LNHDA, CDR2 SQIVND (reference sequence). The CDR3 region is CASNGRGRAVDTQYF. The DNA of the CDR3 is TGTGCCAGTAACGGCCGCGGGAGGGCTGTGGATACGCAGTATTTT.

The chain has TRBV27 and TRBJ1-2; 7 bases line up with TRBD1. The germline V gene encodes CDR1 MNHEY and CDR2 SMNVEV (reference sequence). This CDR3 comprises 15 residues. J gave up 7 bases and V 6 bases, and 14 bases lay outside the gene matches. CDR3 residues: CASSNRDREDSGYTF. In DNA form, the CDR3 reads TGTGCCAGCAGCAACCGCGACAGGGAGGATAGTGGCTACACCTTC.

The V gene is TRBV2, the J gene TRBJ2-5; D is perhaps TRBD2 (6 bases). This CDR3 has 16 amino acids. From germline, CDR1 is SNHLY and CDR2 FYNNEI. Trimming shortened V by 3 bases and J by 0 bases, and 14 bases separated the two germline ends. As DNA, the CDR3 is TGTGCCAGCAGTGATCAACGGGAGTGGTACCAAGAGACCCAGTACTTC. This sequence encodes CASSDQREWYQETQYF.

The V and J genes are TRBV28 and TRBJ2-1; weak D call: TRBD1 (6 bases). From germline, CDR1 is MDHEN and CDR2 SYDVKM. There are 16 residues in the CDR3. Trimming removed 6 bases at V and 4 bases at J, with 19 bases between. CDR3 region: CASRGLGQRAYNEQFF. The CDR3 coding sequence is TGTGCCAGCAGGGGGCTCGGACAGAGAGCTTACAATGAGCAGTTCTTC.

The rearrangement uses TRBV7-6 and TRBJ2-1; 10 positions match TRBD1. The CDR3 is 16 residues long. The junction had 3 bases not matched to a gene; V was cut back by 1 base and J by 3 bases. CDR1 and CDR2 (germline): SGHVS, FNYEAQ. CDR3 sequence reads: CASSLGGQGGYNEQFF. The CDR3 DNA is TGTGCCAGCAGCTTAGGCGGACAGGGGGGCTACAATGAGCAGTTCTTC.

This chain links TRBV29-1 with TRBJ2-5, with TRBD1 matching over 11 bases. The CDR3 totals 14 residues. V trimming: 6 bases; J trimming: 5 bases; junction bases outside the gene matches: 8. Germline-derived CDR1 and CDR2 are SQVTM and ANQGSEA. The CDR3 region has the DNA TGCAGCGTGCCAAAGGACAGGGGGCGGGAGACCCAGTACTTC. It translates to CSVPKDRGRETQYF.

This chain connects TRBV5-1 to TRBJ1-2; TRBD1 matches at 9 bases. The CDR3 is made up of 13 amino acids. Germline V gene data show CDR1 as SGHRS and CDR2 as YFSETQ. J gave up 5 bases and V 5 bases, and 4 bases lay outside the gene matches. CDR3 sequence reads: CASRQGASYGYTF. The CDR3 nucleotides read TGCGCCAGCAGACAGGGGGCTTCATATGGCTACACCTTC.

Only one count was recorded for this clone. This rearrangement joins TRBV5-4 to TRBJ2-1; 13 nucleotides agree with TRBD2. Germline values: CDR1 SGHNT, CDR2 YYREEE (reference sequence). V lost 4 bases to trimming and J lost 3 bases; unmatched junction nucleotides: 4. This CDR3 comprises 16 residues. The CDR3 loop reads CASSRGTSGNYNEQFF. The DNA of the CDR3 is TGTGCCAGCAGCCGGGGGACTAGCGGGAACTACAATGAGCAGTTCTTC. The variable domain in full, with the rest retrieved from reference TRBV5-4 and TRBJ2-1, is ETGVTQSPTHLIKTRGQQVTLRCSSQSGHNTVSWYQQALGQGPQFIFQYYREEENGRGNFPPRFSGLQFPNYSSELNVNALELDDSALYLCASSRGTSGNYNEQFFGPGTRLTVL.

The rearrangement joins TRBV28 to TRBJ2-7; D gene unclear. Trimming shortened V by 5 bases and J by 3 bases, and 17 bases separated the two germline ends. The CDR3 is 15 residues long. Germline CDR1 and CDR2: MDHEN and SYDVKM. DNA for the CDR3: TGTGCCAGCAGTCCCCGACTTCTCCCCTTCTACGAGCAGTACTTC. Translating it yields CASSPRLLPFYEQYF.

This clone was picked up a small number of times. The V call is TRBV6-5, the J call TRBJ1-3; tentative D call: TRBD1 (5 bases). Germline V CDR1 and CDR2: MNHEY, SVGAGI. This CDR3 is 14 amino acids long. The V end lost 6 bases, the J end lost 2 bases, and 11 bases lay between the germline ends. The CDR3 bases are TGTGCCAGCAGCCCGACAGAACCTGGAAACACCATATATTTT. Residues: CASSPTEPGNTIYF.

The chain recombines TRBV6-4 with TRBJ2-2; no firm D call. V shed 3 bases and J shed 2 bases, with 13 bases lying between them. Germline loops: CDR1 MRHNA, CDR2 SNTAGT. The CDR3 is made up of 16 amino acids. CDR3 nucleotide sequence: TGTGCCAGCAGTGAAGTGACATCGGCTAACACCGGGGAGCTGTTTTTT. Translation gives CASSEVTSANTGELFF.

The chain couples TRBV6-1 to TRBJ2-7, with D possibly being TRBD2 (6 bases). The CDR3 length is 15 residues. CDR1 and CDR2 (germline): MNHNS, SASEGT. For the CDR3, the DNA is TGTGCTTCCAGGTTTGTCTTGCGGGGCACCTACGAGCAGTACTTC. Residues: CASRFVLRGTYEQYF.

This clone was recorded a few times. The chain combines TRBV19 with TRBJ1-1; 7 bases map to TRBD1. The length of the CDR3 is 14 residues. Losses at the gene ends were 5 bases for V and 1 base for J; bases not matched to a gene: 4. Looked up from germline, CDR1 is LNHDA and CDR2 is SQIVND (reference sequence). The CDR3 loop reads CASSAGTENTEAFF. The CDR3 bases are TGTGCCAGTAGTGCCGGGACAGAGAACACTGAAGCTTTCTTT.

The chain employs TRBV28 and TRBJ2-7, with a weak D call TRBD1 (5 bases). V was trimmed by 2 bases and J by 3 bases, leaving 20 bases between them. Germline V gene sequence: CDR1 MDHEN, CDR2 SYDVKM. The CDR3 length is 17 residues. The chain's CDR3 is CASSLRSPRQTNYEQYF. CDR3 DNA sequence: TGTGCCAGCAGTTTAAGGTCCCCTCGACAGACAAACTACGAGCAGTACTTC. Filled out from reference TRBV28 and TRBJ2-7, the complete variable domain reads DVKVTQSSRYLVKRTGEKVFLECVQDMDHENMFWYRQDPGLGLRLIYFSYDVKMKEKGDIPEGYSVSREKKERFSLILESASTNQTSMYLCASSLRSPRQTNYEQYFGPGTRLTVT.